This paragraph reports one T cell receptor beta chain. Its antigen is still unknown. The CDR3 runs 13 residues. Trimming removed 3 bases at V and 5 bases at J, with 10 bases between. The germline gives CDR1 MDHEN, CDR2 SYDVKM. This entry is derived from a study of T cells in localized non-small cell lung cancer. Libraries were prepared by immunoSEQ multiplex PCR; TCRdb keeps only in-frame clonotypes and omits some of them. The sample includes 45,000 or so clones, about 91% of them seen just once. Study-level findings and limits: Turning up in adjacent lung were a median around 50 of the top 100 tumor clones. Higher blood T cell density tracked longer overall survival. Since sequencing was restricted to only one region of the tumor, intratumor heterogeneity remains a possibility.

The chain recombines TRBV28 with TRBJ1-2; D is unresolved. This specimen consisted of PBMCs, obtained before any cancer treatment. This sequence was found in a woman aged 35-75 years with stage II lung adenocarcinoma. The CDR3 sequence is CASSLQGPYGYTF. The DNA for the CDR3 is TGTGCCAGCAGTTTGCAAGGGCCTTATGGCTACACCTTC.